Below, one TCR beta chain is given with its context. This sequence may be a read error, since a much larger clone differs from it by one base. Since no conserved phenylalanine or tryptophan closes the CDR3, a read error is the likely cause. The record originates from a study of regulatory T cells in long-lasting Graves disease. This CDR3 is built from 18 residues. Looked up from germline, CDR1 is SGDLS and CDR2 is YYNGEE. Trimming cost V 4 bases and J 7 bases; bases outside gene matches: 17. The time point here: newly diagnosed GD, antithyroid drugs for less than 3 months. Extracted PBMC RNA gave rise to the TCR library. Library construction for TCR beta used iRepertoire HTBI primers and Arm-PCR of CDR3 regions. TCRdb ran MiXCR on the multiplex PCR reads and lists one entry per CDR3 protein. The sample lists roughly 500,000 distinct CDR3 sequences; approximately 15% were seen once. The sample was also linked to a second study, of T cells in Graves' hyperthyroidism and ophthalmopathy.

The chain employs TRBV9 and TRBJ2-2; 9 nucleotides line up with TRBD1. The sequence came from a man aged 30 to 45 with Graves disease. Sequences were derived from peripheral blood mononuclear cells (PBMCs), sampled at new diagnosis, from a patient treated with antithyroid drugs. The CDR3 loop is CASSPTGTGTGFGGELFS. CDR3 sequence (DNA): TGTGCCAGCAGCCCGACGGGGACCGGGACAGGGTTTGGCGGGGAGCTGTTTTCT.